These 7 T cell receptor beta chains were sequenced from one sample in a study of radiotherapy plus CTLA-4 blockade in lung cancer. Clones were read by immunoSEQ multiplex PCR, and TCRdb kept only the in-frame ones, dropping some. This table has tens of thousands of clones, 65% to 85% appearing once. Sequences were derived from peripheral blood, sampled from a patient treated with radiotherapy plus ipilimumab. The receptors here all came from a human donor with non-small cell lung cancer who had stable disease on radiotherapy plus ipilimumab.

The gene calls are TRBV10-3 and TRBJ1-5; 8 bases are a match to TRBD1. This CDR3 has 14 residues. Per the germline V gene, CDR1 is ENHRY and CDR2 is SYGVKD. Trimming cost V 9 bases and J 6 bases; bases outside gene matches: 10. The CDR3 region has the DNA TGTGCCATACAGGGGGAGGCGGAAGGTCAGCCCCAGCATTTT. This encodes CAIQGEAEGQPQHF.

This chain links TRBV11-2 with TRBJ2-1, with 8 bases that match TRBD2. Germline CDR1 and CDR2: SGHAT and FQNNGV. Unmatched junction bases numbered 9, after V lost 4 bases and J lost 4 bases. The CDR3 extends over 16 amino acids. The DNA for the CDR3 is TGTGCCAGCAGCTCCCTCAAACGGGGGGGGTACAATGAGCAGTTCTTC. Its translation is CASSSLKRGGYNEQFF.

This clone showed up just a few times. This chain joins TRBV6-5 and TRBJ1-5; the match to TRBD1 covers 7 bases. In germline, CDR1 is MNHEY, CDR2 SVGAGI. This CDR3 has 15 amino acids. V lost 6 bases to trimming and J lost 6 bases; unmatched junction nucleotides: 11. In DNA form, the CDR3 reads TGTGCCAGCAGCGAAATTACAGGGGCCGGTCAGCCCCAGCATTTT. Residues: CASSEITGAGQPQHF.

V usage is TRBV6-5 and J usage is TRBJ1-3; D unresolved. V lost 5 bases to trimming and J lost 4 bases, with 9 bases between them. Germline V gene lookup returns CDR1 MNHEY and CDR2 SVGAGI. The CDR3 totals 13 residues. CDR3 residues: CASSVTVGNTIYF. The CDR3 DNA reads TGTGCCAGCAGTGTAACCGTGGGAAACACCATATATTTT.

V is TRBV27 and J is TRBJ1-1; TRBD1 matches at 7 bases. This CDR3 is built from 14 residues. The J segment lost 3 bases and the V segment lost 6 bases, leaving 7 bases of the junction unmatched. Germline V gene sequence: CDR1 MNHEY, CDR2 SMNVEV (reference sequence). The CDR3 spells CASSLTGTHTEAFF. The CDR3 nucleotides read TGTGCCAGCAGCCTGACAGGGACCCACACTGAAGCTTTCTTT.

The chain employs TRBV27 and TRBJ2-7; 8 bases agree with TRBD2. The ends lost 2 bases at V and 0 bases at J; junction bases unmatched: 6. Germline-derived CDR1 and CDR2 are MNHEY and SMNVEV (reference sequence). The CDR3 covers 16 residues. Here the CDR3 reads CASSLASGGSSYEQYF. For the CDR3, the DNA is TGTGCCAGCAGTTTAGCTTCGGGAGGGAGCTCCTACGAGCAGTACTTC.

This chain connects TRBV7-8 to TRBJ2-3, with no clear D. The germline V gene encodes CDR1 SGHVS and CDR2 FQNEAQ. This CDR3 region has 14 residues. Trimming left V 5 bases short and J 1 base short, with 10 bases between. CDR3 bases: TGTGCCAGCAGCCTCAGTTCCCGCACAGATACGCAGTATTTT. This codes for CASSLSSRTDTQYF.